These T cell receptor beta chains were read from a single sample in a study of Ad26.COV2.S vaccination and SARS-CoV-2 variants. Here immunoSEQ multiplex PCR was the method, and the copy in TCRdb shows in-frame clones only, minus some. Of 290,000 or so clones listed, about 89% were seen once; the top ten hold under 4%. The sequenced sample was peripheral blood, obtained in a trial of Ad26.COV2.S vaccine versus placebo. These receptors all come from a person between 18 and 59 years old who received the Ad26.COV2.S COVID-19 vaccine or a placebo. Each CDR3 is given with its conserved first and last residue. The D gene is left open where the match is weak. A clone size is listed for some rows: how often the clone was seen (once, few, many), or a class if it is expanded.

abundance	v_gene	j_gene	d_gene	CDR3aa	CDR3nt
-	TRBV10-3	TRBJ2-4	TRBD1	CAISDRTGENIQYF	TGTGCCATCAGTGATAGGACAGGGGAAAACATTCAGTACTTC
-	TRBV5-5	TRBJ2-7	TRBD1	CASSLRGDRDSYEQYF	TGTGCCAGCAGCTTGCGGGGGGACAGGGACAGCTACGAGCAGTACTTC
-	TRBV6-2/TRBV6-3	TRBJ1-2	-	CASSYSVGGADYGYTF	TGTGCCAGCAGTTACTCGGTGGGGGGAGCTGACTATGGCTACACCTTC
-	TRBV7-9	TRBJ1-2	TRBD1	CASSLDRGPEGYGYTF	TGTGCCAGCAGCTTAGATAGGGGGCCGGAGGGCTATGGCTACACCTTC
few	TRBV3-1/TRBV3-2	TRBJ1-2	-	CASSQETSPRAGPNYGYTF	TGTGCCAGCAGCCAAGAAACGAGCCCTCGGGCGGGTCCGAACTATGGCTACACCTTC
-	TRBV27	TRBJ1-5	-	CASSPLGGQPQHF	TGTGCCAGCAGTCCCCTCGGGGGGCAGCCCCAGCATTTT
-	TRBV5-1	TRBJ1-2	TRBD1	CASSFGQGGGYTF	TGCGCCAGCAGCTTTGGACAGGGAGGCGGCTACACCTTC
-	TRBV7-9	TRBJ2-3	-	CASSSKAPTDTQYF	TGTGCCAGCAGCTCCAAAGCCCCCACAGATACGCAGTATTTT
-	TRBV4-2	TRBJ1-1	TRBD1	CASSQEGTGGLRTEAFF	TGTGCCAGCAGCCAAGAGGGGACAGGGGGTTTGAGGACTGAAGCTTTCTTT
-	TRBV3-1/TRBV3-2	TRBJ2-1	TRBD2	CASSPSGRKSYNEQFF	TGTGCCAGCAGCCCTAGCGGGAGGAAATCCTACAATGAGCAGTTCTTC
-	TRBV2	TRBJ1-3	-	CASRKDIGNTIYF	TGTGCCAGCAGGAAGGACATAGGAAACACCATATATTTT
-	TRBV2	TRBJ1-2	-	CAGTGSLGYTF	TGTGCCGGAACAGGGTCATTGGGCTACACCTTC
-	TRBV27	TRBJ2-3	TRBD2	CASRHLAGGTTDTQYF	TGTGCCAGCAGGCATCTAGCGGGAGGAACCACAGATACGCAGTATTTT
few	TRBV5-1	TRBJ2-7	-	CASSLVWGSGGYEQYF	TGCGCCAGCAGCTTGGTATGGGGGTCCGGAGGATACGAGCAGTACTTC
-	TRBV5-1	TRBJ1-1	-	CASTIGVMNTEAFF	TGCGCCAGCACTATAGGGGTTATGAACACTGAAGCTTTCTTT
once	TRBV5-1	TRBJ2-1	TRBD1	CASSLVTGYNEQFF	TGCGCCAGCAGCTTGGTGACAGGGTACAATGAGCAGTTCTTC
-	TRBV30	TRBJ1-5	TRBD1	CAWSVTGGQPQHF	TGTGCCTGGAGTGTGACAGGGGGTCAGCCCCAGCATTTT
once	TRBV27	TRBJ1-5	-	CASGLQGRTGQPQHF	TGTGCCAGCGGGCTACAGGGAAGGACGGGTCAGCCCCAGCATTTT
once	TRBV7-8	TRBJ2-7	TRBD1	CASSADRGPYEQYF	TGTGCCAGCAGCGCTGACAGGGGGCCCTACGAGCAGTACTTC
-	TRBV4-1	TRBJ1-5	-	CASSQAVGNRLQPQHF	TGCGCCAGCAGCCAAGCCGTGGGGAACCGCCTTCAGCCCCAGCATTTT
once	TRBV4-1	TRBJ1-5	-	CASSQGPFNRAHQPQHF	TGCGCCAGCAGCCAAGGGCCCTTCAACCGGGCCCATCAGCCCCAGCATTTT
-	TRBV30	TRBJ1-2	-	CAWSVQGSYGYTF	TGTGCCTGGAGTGTACAAGGGTCTTATGGCTACACCTTC
-	TRBV7-2	TRBJ1-1	-	CASSLVGSSNTEAFF	TGTGCCAGCAGCTTAGTGGGCAGTTCAAACACTGAAGCTTTCTTT
-	TRBV7-5	TRBJ1-1	-	CVRSYSPDRESGTEAFF	TGTGTCAGAAGCTACAGTCCCGACAGGGAAAGCGGCACTGAAGCTTTCTTT
-	TRBV27	TRBJ1-2	-	CASRSGGRDYGYTF	TGTGCCAGCAGGTCGGGGGGGCGCGACTATGGCTACACCTTC
-	TRBV6-5	TRBJ2-1	-	CASSLAAKGNEQFF	TGTGCCAGCTCTCTAGCTGCGAAGGGAAATGAGCAGTTCTTC
-	TRBV12-3/TRBV12-4	TRBJ1-1	-	CASSPTGNTEAFF	TGTGCCAGCAGCCCTACAGGGAACACTGAAGCTTTCTTT
-	TRBV11-2	TRBJ2-7	TRBD2	CASSLVAGSIGSYEQYF	TGTGCCAGCAGCTTAGTAGCGGGAAGCATAGGTTCCTACGAGCAGTACTTC
-	TRBV6-1	TRBJ2-7	-	CASSEGPGQSYEQYF	TGTGCCAGCAGTGAAGGGCCCGGACAGTCCTACGAGCAGTACTTC
-	TRBV6-5	TRBJ2-5	-	CASRDIGETQYF	TGTGCCAGCAGGGATATTGGCGAGACCCAGTACTTC
-	TRBV5-6	TRBJ2-5	-	CASSFTGLWETQYF	TGTGCCAGCAGCTTCACAGGGCTTTGGGAGACCCAGTACTTC
few	TRBV5-4	TRBJ1-3	TRBD1	CASSPEPGQWNTIYF	TGTGCCAGCAGCCCGGAACCGGGACAGTGGAACACCATATATTTT
-	TRBV5-4	TRBJ2-7	-	CASSLAGTGAYEQYF	TGTGCCAGCAGCTTGGCCGGGACGGGAGCCTACGAGCAGTACTTC
-	TRBV5-8	TRBJ2-5	-	CASSTRQTAQETQYF	TGTGCCAGCAGCACCCGACAGACAGCACAAGAGACCCAGTACTTC
-	TRBV5-1	TRBJ1-4	-	CASSPGRQGRRINEKLFF	TGCGCCAGCAGCCCAGGGCGGCAGGGACGTAGGATTAATGAAAAACTGTTTTTT
-	TRBV6-5	TRBJ2-7	-	CASSSFGHEQYF	TGTGCCAGCAGTTCTTTCGGGCACGAGCAGTACTTC
few	TRBV30	TRBJ2-7	-	CAWSVGVGGGHEQYF	TGTGCCTGGAGTGTCGGGGTTGGTGGGGGCCACGAGCAGTACTTC
-	TRBV6-6	TRBJ2-1	-	CASRLRDGGRSEQFF	TGTGCCAGCAGGCTCCGGGACGGCGGACGGTCGGAGCAGTTCTTC
-	TRBV7-8	TRBJ2-1	-	CASSLDWGGNSYNEQFF	TGTGCCAGCAGCTTAGATTGGGGCGGAAATAGCTACAATGAGCAGTTCTTC
-	TRBV12-3/TRBV12-4	TRBJ1-1	TRBD1	CASSLGDREAFF	TGTGCCAGCAGTTTGGGGGACAGGGAAGCTTTCTTT
-	TRBV11-2	TRBJ2-3	-	CASSLVGGFSTDTQYF	TGTGCCAGCAGTTTAGTCGGGGGTTTTAGCACAGATACGCAGTATTTT
-	TRBV3-1/TRBV3-2	TRBJ1-5	TRBD1	CASSPTGGTKPQHF	TGTGCCAGCAGCCCAACAGGGGGAACAAAGCCCCAGCATTTT
-	TRBV6-5	TRBJ2-1	TRBD2	CASRLAYHNEQFF	TGTGCCAGCCGACTAGCGTACCACAATGAGCAGTTCTTC
-	TRBV7-9	TRBJ2-7	TRBD1	CASSSQGPYEQYF	TGTGCCAGCAGCTCACAGGGGCCCTACGAGCAGTACTTC
-	TRBV29-1	TRBJ2-2	-	CSVLVSGELFF	TGCAGCGTTTTAGTTTCCGGGGAGCTGTTTTTT
-	TRBV28	TRBJ1-1	-	CASSRGGGRANTEAFF	TGTGCCAGCAGCAGAGGTGGGGGGAGGGCGAACACTGAAGCTTTCTTT
-	TRBV13	TRBJ2-7	-	CASSLRGSAAPYEQYF	TGTGCCAGCAGCTTAAGAGGGAGCGCCGCCCCCTACGAGCAGTACTTC
-	TRBV10-3	TRBJ1-5	-	CAISGTGGSNQPQHF	TGTGCCATCAGTGGGACGGGGGGGAGCAATCAGCCCCAGCATTTT
-	TRBV10-3	TRBJ2-6	-	CAISEGHSGANVLTF	TGTGCCATCAGTGAAGGTCACTCTGGGGCCAACGTCCTGACTTTC
-	TRBV9	TRBJ1-2	TRBD1	CASSAGTGPNYGYTF	TGTGCCAGCAGCGCTGGGACAGGGCCGAACTATGGCTACACCTTC
-	TRBV6-1	TRBJ1-2	TRBD1	CASSEASGQVPYGYTF	TGTGCCAGCAGTGAAGCCAGCGGACAGGTACCCTATGGCTACACCTTC
-	TRBV15	TRBJ2-3	TRBD1	CATSRGQGVWDTQYF	TGTGCCACCAGCAGGGGACAGGGGGTATGGGATACGCAGTATTTT
-	TRBV27	TRBJ1-2	TRBD1	CASSLSGTGALGGYTF	TGTGCCAGCAGTTTAAGTGGGACAGGGGCCTTAGGAGGCTACACCTTC